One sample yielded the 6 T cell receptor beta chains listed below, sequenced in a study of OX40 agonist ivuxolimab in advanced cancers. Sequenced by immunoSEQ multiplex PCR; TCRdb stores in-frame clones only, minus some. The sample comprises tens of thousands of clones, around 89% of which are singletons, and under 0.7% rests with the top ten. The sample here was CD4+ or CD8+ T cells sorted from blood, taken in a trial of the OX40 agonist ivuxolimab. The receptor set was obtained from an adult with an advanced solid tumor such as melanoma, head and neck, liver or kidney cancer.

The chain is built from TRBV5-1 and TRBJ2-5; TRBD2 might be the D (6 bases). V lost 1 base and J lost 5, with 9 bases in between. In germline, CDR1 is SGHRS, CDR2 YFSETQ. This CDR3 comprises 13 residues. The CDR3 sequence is CASSLRREETQYF. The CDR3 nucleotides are TGCGCCAGCAGCTTGCGTCGGGAGGAGACCCAGTACTTC.

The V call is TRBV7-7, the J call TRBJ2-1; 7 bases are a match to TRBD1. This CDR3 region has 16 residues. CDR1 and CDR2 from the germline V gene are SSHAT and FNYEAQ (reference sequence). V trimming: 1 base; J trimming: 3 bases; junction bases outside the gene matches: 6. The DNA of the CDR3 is TGTGCCAGCAGCTTAGGGGGGTCAGGGGGCTACAATGAGCAGTTCTTC. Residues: CASSLGGSGGYNEQFF.

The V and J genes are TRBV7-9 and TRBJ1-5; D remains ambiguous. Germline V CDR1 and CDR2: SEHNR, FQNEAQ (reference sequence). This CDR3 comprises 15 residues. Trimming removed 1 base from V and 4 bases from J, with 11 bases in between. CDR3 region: CASSLVSDPNQPQHF. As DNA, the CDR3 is TGTGCCAGCAGCTTAGTGTCCGATCCTAATCAGCCCCAGCATTTT.

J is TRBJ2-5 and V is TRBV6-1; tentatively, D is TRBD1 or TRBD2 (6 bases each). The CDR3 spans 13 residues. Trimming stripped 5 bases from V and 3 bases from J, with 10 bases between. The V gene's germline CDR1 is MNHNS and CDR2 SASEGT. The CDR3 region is CASSLGGEETQYF. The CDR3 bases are TGTGCCAGCAGTCTGGGGGGCGAAGAGACCCAGTACTTC.

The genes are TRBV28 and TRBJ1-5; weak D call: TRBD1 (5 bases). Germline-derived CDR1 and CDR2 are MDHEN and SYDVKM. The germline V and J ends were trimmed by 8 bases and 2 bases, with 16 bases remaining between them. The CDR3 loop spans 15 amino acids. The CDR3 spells CASVSWGIRNQPQHF. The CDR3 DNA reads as TGTGCCAGCGTCTCATGGGGGATTCGCAATCAGCCCCAGCATTTT. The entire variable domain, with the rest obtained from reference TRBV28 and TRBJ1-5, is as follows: DVKVTQSSRYLVKRTGEKVFLECVQDMDHENMFWYRQDPGLGLRLIYFSYDVKMKEKGDIPEGYSVSREKKERFSLILESASTNQTSMYLCASVSWGIRNQPQHFGDGTRLSIL.

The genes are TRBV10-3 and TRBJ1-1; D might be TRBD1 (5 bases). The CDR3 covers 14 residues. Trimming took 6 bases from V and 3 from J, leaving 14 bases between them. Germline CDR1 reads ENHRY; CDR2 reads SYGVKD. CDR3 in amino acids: CAIRAGASDTEAFF. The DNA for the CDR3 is TGTGCCATCAGGGCCGGGGCTTCGGACACTGAAGCTTTCTTT.